The next 31 T cell receptor beta chains were all read from a single sample in a study of blood T cell repertoires in COVID-19 (TCRdb year 2020). Library preparation employed the immunoSEQ multiplex PCR assay. Imported from immuneACCESS, the table was reduced by TCRdb to in-frame sequences with V and J called. These copies leave out some clones; in studies compared against another copy, an unresolved V gene accounts for under half, and the cause of the remainder is not known. For this sample the table gives around 99,000 clones, of which more than 80% were detected only once. Jointly, the top ten make up 4% to 6% of the sample. The sequenced sample consisted of peripheral blood. These receptors all come from a man aged 35-49 years with active or convalescent COVID-19.

This chain links TRBV19 with TRBJ2-2, with a tentative D call TRBD2 (5 bases). CDR1 LNHDA and CDR2 SQIVND come from the germline V gene (reference sequence). V was shortened by 6 bases and J by 6 bases, with 11 bases between the two germline ends. The CDR3 is 13 amino acids. The CDR3 DNA sequence: TGTGCCAGTAGCCCGCTCGGGGCCGGGGAGCTGTTTTTT. It codes for CASSPLGAGELFF.

The chain joins TRBV19 to TRBJ2-7, with 7 bases lining up with TRBD1. Germline-derived CDR1 and CDR2 are LNHDA and SQIVND (reference sequence). This CDR3 comprises 18 residues. After removal of 4 bases from V and 3 bases from J, the junction contained 18 bases not matched to a gene. CDR3: CASSTHGTAISGVYEQYF. Here the CDR3 DNA reads TGTGCCAGTAGTACCCACGGGACAGCTATTTCAGGGGTCTACGAGCAGTACTTC.

The chain links TRBV11-2 to TRBJ2-3; 8 nucleotides agree with TRBD1. The germline V gene has CDR1 SGHAT and CDR2 FQNNGV. The V and J ends lost 2 bases and 1 base, in that order; junction bases with no gene match: 8. The CDR3 is made up of 17 amino acids. The CDR3 DNA reads as TGTGCCAGCAGCTTAACCGTGGGGACAGGAGGCACAGATACGCAGTATTTT. Translating it yields CASSLTVGTGGTDTQYF.

The rearrangement joins TRBV15 to TRBJ1-3; 7 bases line up with TRBD1. Trimming at V came to 2 bases and at J to 4 bases, leaving 11 bases not matched to a gene. This CDR3 region has 17 residues. The germline V gene has CDR1 LNHNV and CDR2 YYDKDF (reference sequence). CDR3 sequence reads: CATSRIRTQGGGNTIYF. In nucleotides, the CDR3 is TGTGCCACCAGCAGAATCCGAACCCAGGGGGGAGGAAACACCATATATTTT.

The chain is built from TRBV5-1 and TRBJ2-3; 10 bases line up with TRBD2. This CDR3 contains 17 residues. Germline V gene lookup returns CDR1 SGHRS and CDR2 YFSETQ. With 4 bases clipped from V and 6 bases from J, the junction kept 14 bases outside the gene matches. CDR3 region: CASSPTLSGRAGDTQYF. CDR3 bases: TGCGCCAGCAGCCCGACGTTGAGCGGGAGGGCCGGGGATACGCAGTATTTT.

The V and J genes are TRBV9 and TRBJ1-5; D is unclear. The V and J ends lost 3 bases and 9 bases respectively, with 10 bases between them. Germline CDR1 reads SGDLS; CDR2 reads YYNGEE. This CDR3 is built from 12 residues. The chain's CDR3 is CASSAGVGPQHF. The CDR3 nucleotides read TGTGCCAGCAGCGCCGGGGTGGGGCCCCAGCATTTT.

The genes are TRBV6-5 and TRBJ2-7, with a possible D match to TRBD1 (6 bases). CDR3 length: 13 amino acids. V lost 6 bases to trimming and J lost 3 bases, with 12 bases between them. Germline V CDR1 and CDR2: MNHEY, SVGAGI. The CDR3 here is CASRSGTYYEQYF. CDR3 sequence (DNA): TGTGCCAGCAGAAGTGGGACATACTACGAGCAGTACTTC.

The V and J genes are TRBV29-1 and TRBJ1-3; TRBD1 is a possible D gene (5 bases). CDR3 size: 15 residues. V gave up 7 bases and J gave up 0 bases, with 16 bases separating them. Germline V gene data show CDR1 as SQVTM and CDR2 as ANQGSEA. CDR3 residues: CSAQGDLDSGNTIYF. The CDR3 region has the DNA TGCAGCGCCCAAGGGGACTTGGACTCTGGAAACACCATATATTTT.

J is TRBJ1-3 and V is TRBV6-5; D gene ambiguous. Trimming stripped 3 bases from V and 0 bases from J, with 12 bases between. The CDR3 extends over 16 amino acids. CDR1 and CDR2 (germline): MNHEY, SVGAGI. Written as DNA, the CDR3 is TGTGCCAGCAGTTATGGTTACGTTAGCTCTGGAAACACCATATATTTT. Protein product: CASSYGYVSSGNTIYF.

The gene calls are TRBV7-8 and TRBJ1-4; 9 nucleotides align to TRBD1. Looked up from germline, CDR1 is SGHVS and CDR2 is FQNEAQ. The V segment lost 1 base and the J segment 6 bases; nucleotides outside the gene matches: 15. The CDR3 loop spans 19 amino acids. The CDR3 spells CASSLVHRGRPGSHEKLFF. CDR3 sequence (DNA): TGTGCCAGCAGCTTAGTACACAGGGGGCGGCCGGGGTCCCATGAAAAACTGTTTTTT.

This chain links TRBV7-2 with TRBJ1-5; unclear D gene. Germline CDR1 and CDR2: SGHTA and FQGNSA. The V and J ends lost 1 base and 1 base respectively, with 11 bases between them. The CDR3 is 16 amino acids. The CDR3 DNA sequence: TGTGCCAGCAGCTTAGATTTCATCCCAAGCAATCAGCCCCAGCATTTT. This translates into CASSLDFIPSNQPQHF.

The chain links TRBV5-4 to TRBJ1-2, with 7 bases lining up with TRBD1. CDR1 and CDR2 (germline): SGHNT, YYREEE (reference sequence). The CDR3 contains 14 residues. Losses at the gene ends were 0 bases for V and 4 bases for J; bases not matched to a gene: 3. DNA of the CDR3: TGTGCCAGCAGCTTGGCCGGGACAGCCTATGGCTACACCTTC. Translating it yields CASSLAGTAYGYTF. Complete variable domain (other parts from reference TRBV5-4 and TRBJ1-2): ETGVTQSPTHLIKTRGQQVTLRCSSQSGHNTVSWYQQALGQGPQFIFQYYREEENGRGNFPPRFSGLQFPNYSSELNVNALELDDSALYLCASSLAGTAYGYTFGSGTRLTVV.

The gene calls are TRBV7-9 and TRBJ1-3, with D unclear. From germline, CDR1 is SEHNR and CDR2 FQNEAQ (reference sequence). This CDR3 region has 14 residues. V shed 2 bases and J shed 4 bases, with 9 bases lying between them. CDR3 sequence: CASSLMGDGNTIYF. The DNA of the CDR3 is TGTGCCAGCAGCTTAATGGGAGACGGAAACACCATATATTTT.

The chain combines TRBV12-5 with TRBJ2-1; D possibly corresponds to TRBD1 (5 bases). The CDR3 spans 16 residues. With 0 bases removed from V and 5 bases from J, the gap between germline ends came to 14 bases. From germline, CDR1 is LGHNT and CDR2 FRNRAP. The CDR3 DNA follows: TGTGCTAGTGGTTTGGTCCTCGGACATACCCACAATGAGCAGTTCTTC. Residues: CASGLVLGHTHNEQFF.

The genes are TRBV4-1 and TRBJ1-5, with 9 nucleotides matching TRBD1. Germline assignment: CDR1 MGHRA and CDR2 YSYEKL. The CDR3 loop spans 15 amino acids. V shed 3 bases, J shed 4 bases, and the junction held 4 bases outside the gene matches. The CDR3 is CASSQAGQGNQPQHF. CDR3 sequence (DNA): TGCGCCAGCAGCCAGGCGGGACAGGGTAATCAGCCCCAGCATTTT.

The CDR3 sequence: CASSSSGGGTGELFF. CDR3 nucleotides: TGTGCCAGCAGCTCATCCGGCGGGGGAACCGGGGAGCTGTTTTTT. This rearrangement joins TRBV7-8 to TRBJ2-2, with TRBD2 identical over 7 bases. This CDR3 is 15 amino acids long. The V segment lost 4 bases and the J segment 5 bases; nucleotides outside the gene matches: 7. Germline V gene lookup returns CDR1 SGHVS and CDR2 FQNEAQ.

The chain is built from TRBV28 and TRBJ2-7; 12 positions match TRBD2. Per the germline V gene, CDR1 is MDHEN and CDR2 is SYDVKM. The CDR3 has 13 amino acids. Losses at the gene ends were 8 bases for V and 3 bases for J; bases not matched to a gene: 2. Here the CDR3 DNA reads TGTGCCAGCGGGACTAGCGGGTACTACGAGCAGTACTTC. Its protein product is CASGTSGYYEQYF.

CDR3 protein: CASSPREPGGSDTQYF. DNA for the CDR3: TGTGCCAGCAGCCCTAGGGAGCCAGGGGGGTCAGATACGCAGTATTTT. The chain has TRBV7-9 and TRBJ2-3; possible D gene TRBD1, 7 bases. CDR1 and CDR2 (germline): SEHNR, FQNEAQ (reference sequence). The CDR3 runs 16 residues. The V end was cut by 5 bases, the J end by 4 bases, with 19 bases between. The variable domain in full, completed from reference TRBV7-9 and TRBJ2-3, reads DTGVSQNPRHKITKRGQNVTFRCDPISEHNRLYWYRQTLGQGPEFLTYFQNEAQLEKSRLLSDRFSAERPKGSFSTLEIQRTEQGDSAMYLCASSPREPGGSDTQYFGPGTRLTVL.

CDR3 sequence (DNA): TGTGCCAGCAGCTGGTTTCGGTCCACAGATACGCAGTATTTT. Residues: CASSWFRSTDTQYF. The rearrangement uses TRBV27 and TRBJ2-3; D is unclear. Trimming removed 6 bases from V and 2 bases from J, with 12 bases in between. Germline V lookup: CDR1 MNHEY, CDR2 SMNVEV (reference sequence). This CDR3 has 14 residues.

The V call is TRBV6-2 or TRBV6-3, the J call TRBJ1-2, with 10 bases matching TRBD1. This CDR3 spans 18 amino acids. Germline V gene sequence: CDR1 MNHEY, CDR2 SVGEGT. Unmatched junction bases numbered 16, after V lost 6 bases and J lost 3 bases. The CDR3 bases are TGTGCCAGCAGCCAAATAATCGACAGGGGGCGAGAACACTATGGCTACACCTTC. Its protein is CASSQIIDRGREHYGYTF.

CDR3 DNA: TGTGCCAGCAGTCTCCGGACAGGGGGCTCACCCCTCCACTTT. Translated: CASSLRTGGSPLHF. The rearrangement links TRBV28 to TRBJ1-6; 11 bases fit TRBD1. The junction had 4 bases not matched to a gene; V was cut back by 5 bases and J by 10 bases. The CDR3 is 14 amino acids. Germline CDR1 reads MDHEN; CDR2 reads SYDVKM. The variable domain in full, with the rest retrieved from reference TRBV28 and TRBJ1-6, is DVKVTQSSRYLVKRTGEKVFLECVQDMDHENMFWYRQDPGLGLRLIYFSYDVKMKEKGDIPEGYSVSREKKERFSLILESASTNQTSMYLCASSLRTGGSPLHFGNGTRLTVT.

CDR3 region: CASSGGWGSGRADEQFF. CDR3 nucleotides: TGTGCCAGCAGCGGAGGTTGGGGGAGCGGGAGGGCCGACGAGCAGTTCTTC. The V gene is TRBV5-4, the J gene TRBJ2-1; 10 bases agree with TRBD2. The CDR3 sequence is 17 residues long. After removal of 4 bases from V and 10 bases from J, the junction contained 17 bases not matched to a gene. Germline-derived CDR1 and CDR2 are SGHNT and YYREEE (reference sequence). The variable domain in full, completed from reference TRBV5-4 and TRBJ2-1, reads ETGVTQSPTHLIKTRGQQVTLRCSSQSGHNTVSWYQQALGQGPQFIFQYYREEENGRGNFPPRFSGLQFPNYSSELNVNALELDDSALYLCASSGGWGSGRADEQFFGPGTRLTVL.

The chain has TRBV14 and TRBJ2-7; 7 bases match TRBD1. There are 15 residues in the CDR3. Trimming took 3 bases from V and 2 from J; bases not matched to a gene: 7. The germline CDR1 and CDR2 sequences are SGHDN and FVKESK. The chain's CDR3 is CASSQGGQAPYEQYF. In DNA, the CDR3 is TGTGCCAGCAGCCAGGGTGGACAGGCCCCCTACGAGCAGTACTTC.

The genes are TRBV7-3 and TRBJ2-2, with 8 bases matching TRBD1. CDR1 SGHTA and CDR2 FQGTGA come from the germline V gene. Losses at the gene ends were 1 base for V and 2 bases for J; bases not matched to a gene: 3. The CDR3 consists of 16 residues. CDR3 sequence reads: CASSLSGTGNTGELFF. For the CDR3, the DNA is TGTGCCAGCAGCTTAAGCGGGACAGGAAACACCGGGGAGCTGTTTTTT.

For the CDR3, the DNA is TGCAGCGCTCACCGGGACAAGAACACTGAAGCTTTCTTT. This translates into CSAHRDKNTEAFF. The J gene is TRBJ1-1, the V gene TRBV29-1; D might be TRBD1 (6 bases). The V gene's germline CDR1 is SQVTM and CDR2 ANQGSEA. V was clipped by 7 bases and J by 1 base, with 13 bases between them. The CDR3 is 13 residues long.

The chain carries TRBV27 and TRBJ1-1; maybe TRBD1 (5 bases). Trimming removed 2 bases at V and 0 bases at J, with 10 bases between. Looked up from germline, CDR1 is MNHEY and CDR2 is SMNVEV (reference sequence). The CDR3 length is 15 residues. DNA of the CDR3: TGTGCCAGCAGTTTAACGACAGCTATGAACACTGAAGCTTTCTTT. Translation: CASSLTTAMNTEAFF.

The CDR3 nucleotides read TGTGCCAGCAGCTTAGACTATGCGCGGGAACCCCATGGGGAGACCCAGTACTTC. This codes for CASSLDYAREPHGETQYF. The chain carries TRBV7-9 and TRBJ2-5; possible D gene TRBD2, 6 bases. Trimming left V 1 base short and J 5 bases short, with 23 bases between. The CDR3 runs 18 residues. The germline gives CDR1 SEHNR, CDR2 FQNEAQ (reference sequence).

The V call is TRBV5-1, the J call TRBJ1-2, with unresolved D. This CDR3 spans 14 amino acids. The V end was cut by 4 bases, the J end by 0 bases, with 10 bases between. Germline V gene lookup returns CDR1 SGHRS and CDR2 YFSETQ. CDR3 sequence reads: CASSPTTSNYGYTF. In DNA, the CDR3 is TGCGCCAGCAGCCCGACAACGTCTAACTATGGCTACACCTTC.

The gene calls are TRBV19 and TRBJ1-4; TRBD1 might be the D (5 bases). V was shortened by 0 bases and J by 7 bases, with 9 bases between the two germline ends. Germline CDR1 and CDR2: LNHDA and SQIVND (reference sequence). The CDR3 is made up of 14 amino acids. The CDR3 coding sequence is TGTGCCAGTAGTATAGATGGGGGGATTGAAAAACTGTTTTTT. Its translation is CASSIDGGIEKLFF.

The table lists this clone with a few counts. The rearrangement links TRBV27 to TRBJ2-7; D perhaps matches TRBD2 (6 bases). The V end lost 3 bases, the J end lost 5 bases, and 11 bases lay between the germline ends. The CDR3 covers 13 residues. Looked up from germline, CDR1 is MNHEY and CDR2 is SMNVEV (reference sequence). CDR3 loop: CASSFSGEDEQYF. DNA for the CDR3: TGTGCCAGCAGTTTTTCCGGGGAGGACGAGCAGTACTTC.

In its sample, this clone was seen a few times. The chain combines TRBV19 with TRBJ1-1; 7 positions agree with TRBD1. Germline V lookup: CDR1 LNHDA, CDR2 SQIVND (reference sequence). The CDR3 has 14 residues. V dropped 7 bases and J dropped 7; count of bases not matched to a gene: 12. This CDR3 is CASNQGGPGGEAFF. CDR3 DNA: TGTGCCAGTAATCAGGGGGGACCCGGGGGTGAAGCTTTCTTT.